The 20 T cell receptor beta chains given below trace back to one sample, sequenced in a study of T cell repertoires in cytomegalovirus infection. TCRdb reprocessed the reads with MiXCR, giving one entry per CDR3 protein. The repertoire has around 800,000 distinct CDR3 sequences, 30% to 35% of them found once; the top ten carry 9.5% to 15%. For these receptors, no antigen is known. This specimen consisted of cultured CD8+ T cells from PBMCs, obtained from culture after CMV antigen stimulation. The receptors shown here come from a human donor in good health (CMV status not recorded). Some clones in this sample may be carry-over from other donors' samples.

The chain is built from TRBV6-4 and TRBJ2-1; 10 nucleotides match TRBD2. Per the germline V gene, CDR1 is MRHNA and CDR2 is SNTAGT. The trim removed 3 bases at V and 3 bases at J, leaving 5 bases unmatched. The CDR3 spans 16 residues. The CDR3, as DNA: TGTGCCAGCAGTGAGCTAGCGGGGGCGTTCTACAATGAGCAGTTCTTC. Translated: CASSELAGAFYNEQFF.

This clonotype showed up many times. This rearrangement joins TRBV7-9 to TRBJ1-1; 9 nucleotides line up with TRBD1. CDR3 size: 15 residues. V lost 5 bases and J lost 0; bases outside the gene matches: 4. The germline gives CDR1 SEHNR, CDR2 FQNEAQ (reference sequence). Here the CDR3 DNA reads TGTGCCAGCAGCACCGGACAGGGGTTGAACACTGAAGCTTTCTTT. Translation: CASSTGQGLNTEAFF.

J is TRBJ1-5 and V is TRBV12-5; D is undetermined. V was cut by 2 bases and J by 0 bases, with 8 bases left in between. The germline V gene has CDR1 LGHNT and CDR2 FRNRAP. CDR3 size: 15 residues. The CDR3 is CASGLPGPSNQPQHF. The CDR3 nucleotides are TGTGCTAGTGGTTTGCCAGGACCTAGCAATCAGCCCCAGCATTTT. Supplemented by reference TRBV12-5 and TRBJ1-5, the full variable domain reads DARVTQTPRHKVTEMGQEVTMRCQPILGHNTVFWYRQTMMQGLELLAYFRNRAPLDDSGMPKDRFSAEMPDATLATLKIQPSEPRDSAVYFCASGLPGPSNQPQHFGDGTRLSIL.

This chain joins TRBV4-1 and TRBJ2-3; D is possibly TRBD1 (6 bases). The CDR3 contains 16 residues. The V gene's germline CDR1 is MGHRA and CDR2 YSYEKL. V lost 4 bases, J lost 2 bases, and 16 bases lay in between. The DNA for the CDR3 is TGCGCCAGCAGCCCGGTGGGGGCGCGAGACACAGATACGCAGTATTTT. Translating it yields CASSPVGARDTDTQYF.

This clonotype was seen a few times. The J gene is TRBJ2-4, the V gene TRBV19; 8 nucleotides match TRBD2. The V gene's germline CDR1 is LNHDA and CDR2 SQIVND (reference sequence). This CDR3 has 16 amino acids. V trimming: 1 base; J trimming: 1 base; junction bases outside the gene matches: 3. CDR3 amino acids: CASSIVGGAAKNIQYF. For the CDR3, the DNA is TGTGCCAGTAGTATAGTCGGGGGGGCGGCCAAAAACATTCAGTACTTC.

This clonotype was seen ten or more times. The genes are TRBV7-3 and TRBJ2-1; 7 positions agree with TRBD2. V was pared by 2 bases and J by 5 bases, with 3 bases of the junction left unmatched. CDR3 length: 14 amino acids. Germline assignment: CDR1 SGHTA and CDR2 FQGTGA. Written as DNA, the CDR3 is TGTGCCAGCAGCTTAGGCGGGGGTGACAATGAGCAGTTCTTC. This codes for CASSLGGGDNEQFF.

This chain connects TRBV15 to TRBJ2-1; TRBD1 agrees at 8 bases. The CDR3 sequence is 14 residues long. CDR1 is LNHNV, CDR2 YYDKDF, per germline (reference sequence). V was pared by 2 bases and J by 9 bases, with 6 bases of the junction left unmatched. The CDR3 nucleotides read TGTGCCACCAGCAGAACTCAGGGGGCGGTTGAGCAGTTCTTC. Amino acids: CATSRTQGAVEQFF.

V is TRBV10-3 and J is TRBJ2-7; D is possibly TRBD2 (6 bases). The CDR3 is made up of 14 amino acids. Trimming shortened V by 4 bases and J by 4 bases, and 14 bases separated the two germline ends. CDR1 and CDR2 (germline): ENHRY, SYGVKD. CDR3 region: CAISAVADPYEQYF. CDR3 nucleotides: TGTGCCATCAGTGCAGTAGCGGACCCGTACGAGCAGTACTTC.

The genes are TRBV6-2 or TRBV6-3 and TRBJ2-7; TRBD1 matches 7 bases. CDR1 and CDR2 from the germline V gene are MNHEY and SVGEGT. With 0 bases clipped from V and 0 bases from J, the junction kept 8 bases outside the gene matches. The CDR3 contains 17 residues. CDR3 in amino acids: CASSYSTGFQSSYEQYF. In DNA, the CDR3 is TGTGCCAGCAGTTACTCGACAGGGTTCCAGAGCTCCTACGAGCAGTACTTC.

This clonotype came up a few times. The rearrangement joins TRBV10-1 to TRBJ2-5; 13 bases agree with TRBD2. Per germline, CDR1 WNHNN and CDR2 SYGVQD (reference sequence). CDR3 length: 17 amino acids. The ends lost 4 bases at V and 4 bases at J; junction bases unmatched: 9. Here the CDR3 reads CASSGSRTSGGGETQYF. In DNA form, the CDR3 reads TGCGCCAGCAGTGGATCCCGGACTAGCGGGGGCGGAGAGACCCAGTACTTC.

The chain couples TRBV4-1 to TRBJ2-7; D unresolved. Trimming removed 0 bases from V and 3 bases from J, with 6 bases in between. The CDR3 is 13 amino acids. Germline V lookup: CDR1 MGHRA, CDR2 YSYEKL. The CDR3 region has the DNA TGCGCCAGCAGCCAAGAGGAATTCTACGAGCAGTACTTC. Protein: CASSQEEFYEQYF.

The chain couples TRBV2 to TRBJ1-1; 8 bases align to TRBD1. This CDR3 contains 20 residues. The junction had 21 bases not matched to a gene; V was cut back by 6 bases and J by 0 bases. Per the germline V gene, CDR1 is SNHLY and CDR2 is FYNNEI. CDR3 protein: CASSLFLWTGTRLLNTEAFF. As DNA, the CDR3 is TGTGCCAGCAGCCTATTCCTCTGGACAGGGACTCGTCTACTGAACACTGAAGCTTTCTTT. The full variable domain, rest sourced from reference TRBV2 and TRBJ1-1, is EPEVTQTPSHQVTQMGQEVILRCVPISNHLYFYWYRQILGQKVEFLVSFYNNEISEKSEIFDDQFSVERPDGSNFTLKIRSTKLEDSAMYFCASSLFLWTGTRLLNTEAFFGQGTRLTVV.

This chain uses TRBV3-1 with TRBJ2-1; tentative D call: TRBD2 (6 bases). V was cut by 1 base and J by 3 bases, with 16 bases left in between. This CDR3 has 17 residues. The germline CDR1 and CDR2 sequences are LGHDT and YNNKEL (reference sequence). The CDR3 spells CASSQAGASAYYNEQFF. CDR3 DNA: TGTGCCAGCAGCCAAGCCGGGGCTAGCGCATACTACAATGAGCAGTTCTTC.

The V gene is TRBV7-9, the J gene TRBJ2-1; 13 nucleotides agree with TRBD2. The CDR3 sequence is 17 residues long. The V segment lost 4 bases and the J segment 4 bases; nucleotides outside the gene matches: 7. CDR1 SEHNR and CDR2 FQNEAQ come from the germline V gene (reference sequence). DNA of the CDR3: TGTGCCAGCAGCTCCCGACTAGCGGGGGGTCTTTACAATGAGCAGTTCTTC. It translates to CASSSRLAGGLYNEQFF.

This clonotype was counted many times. The CDR3 bases are TGTGCCAGCACCCCCCCCTGGCTAAATGAAAAACTGTTTTTT. It is translated as CASTPPWLNEKLFF. The chain recombines TRBV7-9 with TRBJ1-4; no firm D call. The ends were cut back, 7 bases at V and 5 bases at J, with 14 bases in the middle. The CDR3 contains 14 residues. The germline V gene has CDR1 SEHNR and CDR2 FQNEAQ (reference sequence).

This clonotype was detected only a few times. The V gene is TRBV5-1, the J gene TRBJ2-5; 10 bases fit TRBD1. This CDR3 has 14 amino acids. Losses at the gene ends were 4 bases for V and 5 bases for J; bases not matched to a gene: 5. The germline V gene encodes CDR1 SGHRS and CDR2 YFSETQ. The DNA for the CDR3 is TGCGCCAGCAGCGTGGGACAGGGGTTGGAGACCCAGTACTTC. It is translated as CASSVGQGLETQYF.

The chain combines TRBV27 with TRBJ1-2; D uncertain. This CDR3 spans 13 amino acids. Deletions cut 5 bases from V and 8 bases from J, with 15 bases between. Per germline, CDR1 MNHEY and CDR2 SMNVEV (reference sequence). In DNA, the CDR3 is TGTGCCAGCAGTCCCTCGGGGTGGAGGGGCTACACCTTC. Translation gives CASSPSGWRGYTF.

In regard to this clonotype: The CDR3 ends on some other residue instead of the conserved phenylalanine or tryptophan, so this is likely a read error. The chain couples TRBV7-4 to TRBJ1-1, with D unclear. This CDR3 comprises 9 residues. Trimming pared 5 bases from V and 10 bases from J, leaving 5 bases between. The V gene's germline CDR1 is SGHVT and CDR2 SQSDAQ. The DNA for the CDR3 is TGTGCCAGCAGCCCGGGAGCTTTCTCT. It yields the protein CASSPGAFS.

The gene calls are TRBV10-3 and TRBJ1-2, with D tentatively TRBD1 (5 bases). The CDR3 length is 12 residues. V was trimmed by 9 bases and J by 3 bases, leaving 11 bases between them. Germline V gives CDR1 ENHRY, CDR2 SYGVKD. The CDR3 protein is CAMSAGDYGYTF. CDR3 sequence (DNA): TGTGCCATGTCCGCGGGGGACTATGGCTACACCTTC.

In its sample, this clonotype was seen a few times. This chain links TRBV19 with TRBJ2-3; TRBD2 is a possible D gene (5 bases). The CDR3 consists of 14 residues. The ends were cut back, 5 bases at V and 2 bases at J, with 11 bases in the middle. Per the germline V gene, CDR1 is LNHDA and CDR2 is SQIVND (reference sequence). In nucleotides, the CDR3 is TGTGCCAGTAGTTTGGCGGGCATCACAGATACGCAGTATTTT. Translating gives CASSLAGITDTQYF.